The 28 T cell receptor beta chains listed next were all sequenced from one sample in a study of blood T cell repertoires in COVID-19. The repertoire was sequenced with immunoSEQ multiplex PCR; TCRdb's copy has only in-frame clones and lacks some. The profile shows around 78,000 clones, about nine tenths of them singletons. Sequencing used peripheral blood. The receptors originated from a human donor in a cohort sampled during active COVID-19.

The chain recombines TRBV30 with TRBJ1-4; 7 bases match TRBD1. Per the germline V gene, CDR1 is GTSNPN and CDR2 is SVGIG (reference sequence). J was trimmed by 0 bases and V by 1 base; bases with no gene match: 2. This CDR3 comprises 15 residues. The CDR3 reads CAWSGTGATNEKLFF. CDR3 DNA: TGTGCCTGGAGTGGTACAGGGGCAACTAATGAAAAACTGTTTTTT.

V gene TRBV29-1 combines with J gene TRBJ1-1; no firm D call. The CDR3 contains 13 residues. The germline V gene has CDR1 SQVTM and CDR2 ANQGSEA. Trimming took off 6 bases at V and 0 bases at J, with 11 bases between the two ends. The CDR3 DNA follows: TGCAGCGTAGCAACGGTTTTGAACACTGAAGCTTTCTTT. As protein: CSVATVLNTEAFF.

This chain uses TRBV7-2 with TRBJ1-6; TRBD1 agrees at 11 bases. CDR1 is SGHTA and CDR2 is FQGNSA in the germline V gene. V trimming: 4 bases; J trimming: 10 bases; junction bases outside the gene matches: 3. The CDR3 extends over 14 amino acids. The CDR3 bases are TGTGCCAGCAGCTACCGGGACAGGGGGTCACCCCTCCACTTT. It is translated as CASSYRDRGSPLHF.

A single count supports this clone. The V gene is TRBV7-9, the J gene TRBJ1-4; D gene unclear. The CDR3 contains 17 residues. V was pared by 2 bases and J by 0 bases, with 13 bases between. CDR1 is SEHNR and CDR2 is FQNEAQ in the germline V gene (reference sequence). In DNA form, the CDR3 reads TGTGCCAGCAGCTTAACCTCCGGGAGCACAACTAATGAAAAACTGTTTTTT. Translating gives CASSLTSGSTTNEKLFF.

The rearrangement joins TRBV27 to TRBJ2-2, with 8 nucleotides matching TRBD2. The germline V gene has CDR1 MNHEY and CDR2 SMNVEV (reference sequence). V shed 6 bases and J 7 bases; nucleotides not matched to a gene: 13. This CDR3 is 16 amino acids long. The chain's CDR3 is CASSLSLGRGVGELFF. The DNA for the CDR3 is TGTGCCAGCAGCCTGAGCCTCGGGAGGGGGGTCGGGGAGCTGTTTTTT.

V is TRBV5-1 and J is TRBJ2-3; TRBD2 matches at 8 bases. V dropped 4 bases and J dropped 2; count of bases not matched to a gene: 9. The germline V gene has CDR1 SGHRS and CDR2 YFSETQ. The CDR3 runs to 16 residues. The DNA of the CDR3 is TGCGCCAGCAGCCAATCCACTAGCGGACTCACAGATACGCAGTATTTT. It encodes CASSQSTSGLTDTQYF.

The chain is built from TRBV11-3 and TRBJ2-2; 8 nucleotides line up with TRBD2. Germline CDR1 and CDR2: SGHNT and YENEEA. The CDR3 is 16 residues long. V dropped 2 bases and J dropped 1; count of bases not matched to a gene: 3. DNA of the CDR3: TGTGCCAGCAGCTTAAGGACTAGCCAGAACACCGGGGAGCTGTTTTTT. Its protein is CASSLRTSQNTGELFF.

The J gene is TRBJ1-2, the V gene TRBV11-2; 7 bases match TRBD1. Per the germline V gene, CDR1 is SGHAT and CDR2 is FQNNGV. CDR3 size: 15 residues. V was pared by 3 bases and J by 7 bases, with 11 bases of the junction left unmatched. In DNA form, the CDR3 reads TGTGCCAGCAGCTTGCCTATACAGGGGTTCGGTGGCTACACCTTC. Protein sequence: CASSLPIQGFGGYTF.

This rearrangement joins TRBV4-2 to TRBJ2-7; D may be TRBD1 (6 bases). This CDR3 is built from 16 residues. Trimming removed 2 bases from V and 7 bases from J, with 21 bases in between. Germline loops: CDR1 LGHNA, CDR2 YNFKEQ. The CDR3 protein is CASSQTLTQGLGEQYF. The CDR3, as DNA: TGTGCCAGCAGCCAAACCCTCACGCAGGGGTTGGGAGAGCAGTACTTC.

The count of this clone is one. The CDR3 DNA reads TGTGCCAGCAGCGTACTAGATGTCGCAGATACGCAGTATTTT. Translated, it gives CASSVLDVADTQYF. The rearrangement links TRBV9 to TRBJ2-3; D is undetermined. This CDR3 has 14 amino acids. The V gene's germline CDR1 is SGDLS and CDR2 YYNGEE. Trimming cost V 1 base and J 4 bases, with 10 bases left between them. Using reference TRBV9 and TRBJ2-3 for the parts outside the CDR3, the full variable domain is DSGVTQTPKHLITATGQRVTLRCSPRSGDLSVYWYQQSLDQGLQFLIQYYNGEERAKGNILERFSAQQFPDLHSELNLSSLELGDSALYFCASSVLDVADTQYFGPGTRLTVL.

The V and J genes are TRBV7-2 and TRBJ2-7; TRBD2 might be the D (5 bases). Germline CDR1 and CDR2: SGHTA and FQGNSA. Trimming pared 5 bases from V and 4 bases from J, leaving 12 bases between. The length of the CDR3 is 13 residues. The CDR3 bases are TGTGCCAGCAGCCCTGGACTGGGTTACGAGCAGTACTTC. Its translation: CASSPGLGYEQYF.

The J gene is TRBJ2-7, the V gene TRBV25-1; 7 bases map to TRBD2. The CDR3 is 15 residues long. Trimming took 1 base from V and 3 from J; bases not matched to a gene: 6. Germline CDR1 MGHDK, CDR2 SYGVNS. CDR3 sequence: CASSESGGSGYEQYF. The CDR3 region has the DNA TGTGCCAGCAGTGAATCGGGAGGTTCTGGCTACGAGCAGTACTTC.

The rearrangement joins TRBV24-1 to TRBJ2-2; D perhaps matches TRBD2 (5 bases). The CDR3 has 18 residues. Per the germline V gene, CDR1 is KGHDR and CDR2 is SFDVKD. Trimming stripped 4 bases from V and 7 bases from J, with 24 bases between. CDR3 residues: CATSDDKPGSVYGGELFF. The CDR3 region has the DNA TGTGCCACCAGTGACGATAAACCGGGAAGTGTCTACGGCGGGGAGCTGTTTTTT.

The chain employs TRBV3-1 (or the pseudogene TRBV3-2) and TRBJ2-5; D is unclear. CDR1 and CDR2 from the germline V gene are LGHDT and YNNKEL (reference sequence). The CDR3 is made up of 15 amino acids. V lost 4 bases and J 2 bases, leaving 14 bases between the germline ends. CDR3 residues: CASSPVTTRQETQYF. For the CDR3, the DNA is TGTGCCAGCAGCCCCGTTACTACACGACAAGAGACCCAGTACTTC.

The chain is built from TRBV19 and TRBJ1-2, with 8 bases aligning to TRBD1. The CDR3 spans 15 residues. With V trimmed by 5 bases and J by 4 bases, 9 bases remained unmatched. CDR1 and CDR2 from the germline V gene are LNHDA and SQIVND (reference sequence). This CDR3 is CASSSTGVSVYGYTF. The CDR3 DNA reads as TGTGCCAGTAGTTCGACAGGGGTTTCGGTCTATGGCTACACCTTC.

This clone was seen a handful of times. This sequence joins TRBV24-1 and TRBJ2-3; TRBD2 agrees at 12 bases. The CDR3 loop spans 14 amino acids. V lost 9 bases and J lost 3; bases outside the gene matches: 3. CDR1 is KGHDR and CDR2 is SFDVKD in the germline V gene. The CDR3 DNA sequence: TGTGCCACCTCGACTAGCGGGAGAACAGATACGCAGTATTTT. Residues: CATSTSGRTDTQYF.

The chain employs TRBV4-3 and TRBJ2-7, with 10 bases aligning to TRBD1. The CDR3 is 15 residues long. Germline V lookup: CDR1 LGHNA, CDR2 YSLEER. V gave up 3 bases and J gave up 1 base; unmatched junction bases: 3. The CDR3 DNA is TGCGCCAGCAGCCACCGGGACAGGGGTTCCTACGAGCAGTACTTC. Protein product: CASSHRDRGSYEQYF.

This chain connects TRBV11-2 to TRBJ2-3, with 7 bases fitting TRBD2. The CDR3 is 16 residues long. V dropped 0 bases and J dropped 2; count of bases not matched to a gene: 5. CDR1 and CDR2 (germline): SGHAT, FQNNGV. The CDR3, as DNA: TGTGCCAGCAGCTTAGAAGGAGCGGGAAACACAGATACGCAGTATTTT. Protein product: CASSLEGAGNTDTQYF.

This chain uses TRBV11-3 with TRBJ2-1; 8 bases match TRBD2. CDR1 and CDR2 from the germline V gene are SGHNT and YENEEA. Trimming took 1 base from V and 2 from J; bases not matched to a gene: 1. There are 15 residues in the CDR3. The CDR3, as DNA: TGTGCCAGCAGCTTAGGGCGGGGGGCCTACAATGAGCAGTTCTTC. Protein product: CASSLGRGAYNEQFF.

The genes are TRBV9 and TRBJ2-5; TRBD2 matches 14 bases. Per germline, CDR1 SGDLS and CDR2 YYNGEE. The CDR3 is 16 residues long. The V gene end was trimmed by 0 bases and the J gene end by 5 bases; junction bases not matched to a gene: 3. In DNA, the CDR3 is TGTGCCAGCAGCGTAGAGGGACTAGCGGGGGTGGAGACCCAGTACTTC. Its translation: CASSVEGLAGVETQYF.

CDR3 in DNA: TGTGCCAGCAGCTTAGACCGGGACTATTTTCGCTACGAGCAGTACTTC. Translating it yields CASSLDRDYFRYEQYF. The chain is built from TRBV7-2 and TRBJ2-7, with 7 bases that match TRBD2. CDR1 is SGHTA and CDR2 is FQGNSA in the germline V gene. The CDR3 loop spans 16 amino acids. The V and J ends lost 1 base and 3 bases, in that order; junction bases with no gene match: 9.

This chain uses TRBV3-1 (or the pseudogene TRBV3-2) with TRBJ1-1, with D unclear. Germline V gene sequence: CDR1 LGHDT, CDR2 YNNKEL (reference sequence). V was trimmed by 1 base and J by 7 bases, leaving 4 bases between them. The CDR3 is made up of 11 amino acids. In DNA form, the CDR3 reads TGTGCCAGCAGCCAAGCTTATGAAGCTTTCTTT. It translates to CASSQAYEAFF.

The chain couples TRBV6-5 to TRBJ1-2; D ambiguous. Per the germline V gene, CDR1 is MNHEY and CDR2 is SVGAGI. Trimming took off 5 bases at V and 4 bases at J, with 17 bases between the two ends. The CDR3 is 15 amino acids. The CDR3 sequence is CASSTNGRGGYGYTF. The CDR3 nucleotides are TGTGCCAGCAGTACCAACGGCCGGGGAGGCTATGGCTACACCTTC.

The chain employs TRBV6-6 and TRBJ2-2; TRBD1 matches 7 bases. Germline CDR1 MNHNY, CDR2 SVGAGI (reference sequence). The junction had 6 bases not matched to a gene; V was cut back by 5 bases and J by 0 bases. This CDR3 region has 16 residues. CDR3 nucleotide sequence: TGTGCCAGCAGTCTCTCCGGGACAGCGAACACCGGGGAGCTGTTTTTT. Residues: CASSLSGTANTGELFF.

This chain connects TRBV3-1 (or the pseudogene TRBV3-2) to TRBJ2-2; 8 bases agree with TRBD2. This CDR3 spans 14 amino acids. V gave up 4 bases and J gave up 4 bases; unmatched junction bases: 2. Germline V gene sequence: CDR1 LGHDT, CDR2 YNNKEL (reference sequence). The DNA of the CDR3 is TGTGCCAGCAGCCCCCGGGAGGGCACCGGGGAGCTGTTTTTT. Translated, it gives CASSPREGTGELFF.

The J gene is TRBJ1-4, the V gene TRBV28; tentatively, D is TRBD1 (5 bases). Germline V lookup: CDR1 MDHEN, CDR2 SYDVKM. This CDR3 is built from 16 residues. Trimming shortened V by 2 bases and J by 4 bases, and 14 bases separated the two germline ends. CDR3 in amino acids: CASSLGGTALNEKLFF. The CDR3 DNA reads as TGTGCCAGCAGTTTAGGCGGGACGGCCCTTAATGAAAAACTGTTTTTT.

This clone was counted only a few times. The CDR3: CASGLTGLAGRNEQFF. CDR3 nucleotide sequence: TGCGCCAGCGGACTAACGGGACTAGCGGGACGCAATGAGCAGTTCTTC. This sequence joins TRBV5-1 and TRBJ2-1, with 13 nucleotides matching TRBD2. Looked up from germline, CDR1 is SGHRS and CDR2 is YFSETQ. Trimming took 7 bases from V and 6 from J; bases not matched to a gene: 10. The CDR3 extends over 16 amino acids.

This clone was seen just once. The rearrangement uses TRBV24-1 and TRBJ2-1; 12 positions agree with TRBD2. CDR1 KGHDR and CDR2 SFDVKD come from the germline V gene. The V gene end was trimmed by 4 bases and the J gene end by 7 bases; junction bases not matched to a gene: 10. The CDR3 consists of 17 residues. The CDR3 bases are TGTGCCACCAGTGAGTCAACGACTAGCGGGAGATGGAATGAGCAGTTCTTC. Its translation: CATSESTTSGRWNEQFF.